The 27 T cell receptor beta chains presented below share a single source sample, sequenced in a study of identical twins. MiXCR, applied by TCRdb to the 5' RACE reads, yields one record per CDR3 protein. The table shows about 530,000 distinct CDR3 sequences, with about 15% occurring only once. The same sample was also used in a study of yellow fever vaccine responses in identical twins.

The material sequenced was CD4+ T cells sorted from blood. These receptors were collected from a woman between 18 and 29 years old in good health.

The chain uses TRBV18 and TRBJ2-2; D possibly corresponds to TRBD1 (5 bases). The germline CDR1 and CDR2 sequences are KGHSH and LQKENI. This CDR3 has 16 residues. Trimming left V 0 bases short and J 0 bases short, with 8 bases between. The CDR3 protein is CASSPPRVPNTGELFF. In DNA, the CDR3 is TGTGCCAGCTCACCACCCAGGGTCCCGAACACCGGGGAGCTGTTTTTT.

This clonotype came up a few times. The V and J genes are TRBV7-9 and TRBJ2-3; 9 positions match TRBD2. Germline trimming cut 5 bases from V and 3 bases from J; bases unmatched to any gene: 6. The CDR3 extends over 15 amino acids. Germline V gene sequence: CDR1 SEHNR, CDR2 FQNEAQ (reference sequence). CDR3 protein: CASSDISGSTDTQYF. CDR3 coding DNA: TGTGCCAGCAGCGACATTAGCGGGAGTACAGATACGCAGTATTTT.

The chain recombines TRBV20-1 with TRBJ2-5; possibly TRBD1 or TRBD2 for D (5 bases each). CDR1 DFQATT and CDR2 SNEGSKA come from the germline V gene (reference sequence). V dropped 1 base and J dropped 4 bases, with 13 bases sitting between them. This CDR3 is 14 amino acids long. The CDR3 region is CSARAGPGPETQYF. The CDR3 coding sequence is TGCAGTGCTAGAGCGGGCCCGGGGCCAGAGACCCAGTACTTC.

This clonotype has more than one count but fewer than ten. CDR3 nucleotide sequence: TGCGCCAGCAGCCCAGGACAGGGGGTGTTCGGGGAGCTGTTTTTT. Translating it yields CASSPGQGVFGELFF. This chain uses TRBV5-1 with TRBJ2-2; 10 bases align to TRBD1. The ends lost 4 bases at V and 7 bases at J; junction bases unmatched: 7. Germline CDR1 reads SGHRS; CDR2 reads YFSETQ. This CDR3 spans 15 amino acids. Complete variable domain (other parts from reference TRBV5-1 and TRBJ2-2): KAGVTQTPRYLIKTRGQQVTLSCSPISGHRSVSWYQQTPGQGLQFLFEYFSETQRNKGNFPGRFSGRQFSNSRSEMNVSTLELGDSALYLCASSPGQGVFGELFFGEGSRLTVL.

The rearrangement links TRBV3-1 to TRBJ1-2; a weak D match, TRBD1 (5 bases). This CDR3 region has 13 residues. Germline CDR1 is LGHDT and CDR2 is YNNKEL (reference sequence). Deletions cut 3 bases from V and 4 bases from J, with 9 bases between. The CDR3 DNA reads TGTGCCAGCAGCCAGGGGCATGGCTATGGCTACACCTTC. It yields the protein CASSQGHGYGYTF.

This clonotype was seen a handful of times. V usage is TRBV12-3 or TRBV12-4 and J usage is TRBJ2-2; D uncertain. The CDR3 consists of 14 residues. Trimming stripped 7 bases from V and 5 bases from J, with 14 bases between. The CDR3 region is CASTSRVPTGELFF. The CDR3 region has the DNA TGTGCCAGCACCTCTAGGGTTCCGACCGGGGAGCTGTTTTTT.

The chain recombines TRBV11-2 with TRBJ2-3; D possibly corresponds to TRBD2 (6 bases). The germline gives CDR1 SGHAT, CDR2 FQNNGV. V dropped 0 bases and J dropped 5 bases, with 12 bases sitting between them. This CDR3 has 15 residues. The CDR3 nucleotides are TGTGCCAGCAGCTTAGAGCGGGCGGGGCGAGATACGCAGTATTTT. It yields the protein CASSLERAGRDTQYF.

The chain joins TRBV29-1 to TRBJ2-3, with TRBD2 identical over 7 bases. CDR1 is SQVTM and CDR2 is ANQGSEA in the germline V gene. The CDR3 has 16 residues. The V and J ends lost 1 base and 0 bases, in that order; junction bases with no gene match: 7. This CDR3 is CSVEVGLAASTDTQYF. CDR3 bases: TGCAGCGTTGAAGTGGGCCTAGCGGCTAGCACAGATACGCAGTATTTT.

The rearrangement links TRBV28 to TRBJ1-4; the D gene is possibly TRBD1 (5 bases). Germline assignment: CDR1 MDHEN and CDR2 SYDVKM. The CDR3 sequence is 15 residues long. Trimming took 3 bases from V and 5 from J, leaving 13 bases between them. CDR3 region: CASSLGGTANEKLFF. CDR3 sequence (DNA): TGTGCCAGCAGTTTGGGTGGGACCGCAAATGAAAAACTGTTTTTT.

This clonotype was observed a handful of times. The rearrangement uses TRBV29-1 and TRBJ2-2, with D tentatively TRBD2 (6 bases). Germline V gene lookup returns CDR1 SQVTM and CDR2 ANQGSEA. Trimming left V 6 bases short and J 0 bases short, with 17 bases between. This CDR3 comprises 16 residues. The CDR3 sequence is CSVRDLEVANTGELFF. The DNA of the CDR3 is TGCAGCGTCAGGGACTTGGAGGTCGCGAACACCGGGGAGCTGTTTTTT.

The chain couples TRBV10-3 to TRBJ1-6, with D uncertain. Trimming took off 5 bases at V and 9 bases at J, with 11 bases between the two ends. The CDR3 length is 13 residues. The germline gives CDR1 ENHRY, CDR2 SYGVKD. Here the CDR3 reads CAISPGESSPLHF. DNA of the CDR3: TGTGCCATCAGTCCCGGGGAGAGTTCACCCCTCCACTTT.

This clonotype has just a few counts. The chain links TRBV21-1 to TRBJ2-3. TRBV21-1 is flagged as a pseudogene. The CDR3 has 13 amino acids. In DNA form, the CDR3 reads TGTGCCAGCAGCAGAGGCACCACAGATACGCAGTATTTT. It is translated as CASSRGTTDTQYF.

This clonotype occurred a few times. The chain has TRBV3-1 and TRBJ2-1, with TRBD1 identical over 9 bases. V lost 6 bases and J lost 9; bases outside the gene matches: 9. Germline CDR1 reads LGHDT; CDR2 reads YNNKEL (reference sequence). The CDR3 totals 14 residues. CDR3 residues: CASRKQGAEGEQFF. CDR3 in DNA: TGTGCCAGCAGAAAACAGGGGGCAGAGGGTGAGCAGTTCTTC.

This clonotype was observed a few times. The J gene is TRBJ2-5, the V gene TRBV12-3 or TRBV12-4, with D unclear. The CDR3 is 15 residues long. Between the trimmed V and J ends, which lost 3 bases and 5 bases, there was a span of 16 bases. The CDR3 spells CASSFIGNPVETQYF. In nucleotides, the CDR3 is TGTGCCAGCAGTTTCATAGGGAACCCAGTGGAGACCCAGTACTTC.

The rearrangement joins TRBV24-1 to TRBJ2-1; 10 bases are a match to TRBD2. CDR1 KGHDR and CDR2 SFDVKD come from the germline V gene. V trimming: 12 bases; J trimming: 2 bases; junction bases outside the gene matches: 9. The CDR3 is 15 amino acids. CDR3 in amino acids: CALSLGLAAYNEQFF. CDR3 in DNA: TGTGCCCTTTCTCTTGGACTAGCGGCCTACAATGAGCAGTTCTTC.

The rearrangement links TRBV7-9 to TRBJ2-1, with a possible D match to TRBD1 (7 bases). The V and J ends lost 7 bases and 3 bases respectively, with 13 bases between them. The CDR3 covers 14 residues. From germline, CDR1 is SEHNR and CDR2 FQNEAQ (reference sequence). The CDR3 spells CASTRGASYNEQFF. CDR3 DNA: TGTGCCAGCACCAGGGGGGCTAGCTACAATGAGCAGTTCTTC. Looking up the rest from reference TRBV7-9 and TRBJ2-1 gives the full variable domain: DTGVSQNPRHKITKRGQNVTFRCDPISEHNRLYWYRQTLGQGPEFLTYFQNEAQLEKSRLLSDRFSAERPKGSFSTLEIQRTEQGDSAMYLCASTRGASYNEQFFGPGTRLTVL.

The chain joins TRBV5-4 to TRBJ2-4; TRBD1 matches 11 bases. Trimming removed 3 bases from V and 3 bases from J; junction bases left unmatched: 20. Germline CDR1 is SGHNT and CDR2 is YYREEE (reference sequence). The CDR3 is made up of 21 amino acids. CDR3 DNA sequence: TGTGCCAGCAGCTACATCGGGGACAGGGGGGTTCATACGGTGGGCAAAAACATTCAGTACTTC. Translation: CASSYIGDRGVHTVGKNIQYF. The full variable domain, in which reference TRBV5-4 and TRBJ2-4 provide the parts outside the CDR3, is ETGVTQSPTHLIKTRGQQVTLRCSSQSGHNTVSWYQQALGQGPQFIFQYYREEENGRGNFPPRFSGLQFPNYSSELNVNALELDDSALYLCASSYIGDRGVHTVGKNIQYFGAGTRLSVL.

This clonotype was seen a handful of times. The J gene is TRBJ2-7, the V gene TRBV5-1, with D uncertain. Trimming removed 0 bases from V and 3 bases from J, with 10 bases in between. Germline CDR1 SGHRS, CDR2 YFSETQ. The CDR3 totals 14 residues. CDR3 coding DNA: TGCGCCAGCAGCTTGGCCGGTGAGATCTACGAGCAGTACTTC. It codes for CASSLAGEIYEQYF. Filled out from reference TRBV5-1 and TRBJ2-7, the complete variable domain reads KAGVTQTPRYLIKTRGQQVTLSCSPISGHRSVSWYQQTPGQGLQFLFEYFSETQRNKGNFPGRFSGRQFSNSRSEMNVSTLELGDSALYLCASSLAGEIYEQYFGPGTRLTVT.

This clonotype was seen a handful of times. The chain uses TRBV12-3 or TRBV12-4 and TRBJ2-5; D may be TRBD2 (6 bases). Trimming took off 7 bases at V and 1 base at J, with 13 bases between the two ends. The CDR3 spans 14 residues. The CDR3 DNA reads TGTGCCAGCATCGTGGGGGGAACCCAAGAGACCCAGTACTTC. This sequence encodes CASIVGGTQETQYF.

This clonotype came up a few times. The chain employs TRBV12-3 or TRBV12-4 and TRBJ1-2; maybe TRBD1 (6 bases). The CDR3 runs to 13 residues. Trimming removed 6 bases at V and 7 bases at J, with 15 bases between. In DNA, the CDR3 is TGTGCCAGCAGACCGGGGGGGGCGCTTGGCTACACCTTC. Its translation: CASRPGGALGYTF.

The rearrangement uses TRBV5-1 and TRBJ2-1; 9 nucleotides agree with TRBD1. This CDR3 comprises 16 residues. Germline CDR1 and CDR2: SGHRS and YFSETQ. After removal of 0 bases from V and 1 base from J, the junction contained 2 bases not matched to a gene. The CDR3 bases are TGCGCCAGCAGCTTGGCGACAGGGGGGTCCTACAATGAGCAGTTCTTC. This codes for CASSLATGGSYNEQFF.

V and J are TRBV24-1 and TRBJ2-2; the D is unclear. This CDR3 region has 15 residues. Trimming took off 0 bases at V and 1 base at J, with 5 bases between the two ends. The germline gives CDR1 KGHDR, CDR2 SFDVKD. CDR3 loop: CATSDLGWNTGELFF. CDR3 in DNA: TGTGCCACCAGTGATTTGGGCTGGAACACCGGGGAGCTGTTTTTT.

The chain couples TRBV9 to TRBJ2-3; no clear D gene. The ends were cut back, 1 base at V and 6 bases at J, with 9 bases in the middle. The length of the CDR3 is 13 residues. CDR1 SGDLS and CDR2 YYNGEE come from the germline V gene. CDR3 region: CASSVSPRDTQYF. As DNA, the CDR3 is TGTGCCAGCAGCGTATCCCCTCGGGATACGCAGTATTTT.

The chain recombines TRBV28 with TRBJ1-6; 9 bases match TRBD1. V lost 7 bases to trimming and J lost 6 bases; unmatched junction nucleotides: 7. The V gene's germline CDR1 is MDHEN and CDR2 SYDVKM. The CDR3 consists of 15 residues. The CDR3 is CASTPEGQGNSPLHF. In nucleotides, the CDR3 is TGTGCCAGCACCCCGGAGGGACAGGGTAATTCACCCCTCCACTTT.

V is TRBV27 and J is TRBJ2-3; 7 positions match TRBD1. Looked up from germline, CDR1 is MNHEY and CDR2 is SMNVEV (reference sequence). This CDR3 has 18 amino acids. V was pared by 3 bases and J by 0 bases, with 12 bases of the junction left unmatched. CDR3 amino acids: CASSLGARGPSSTDTQYF. CDR3 sequence (DNA): TGTGCCAGCAGTTTGGGTGCGAGGGGGCCGTCTAGCACAGATACGCAGTATTTT.

The gene calls are TRBV12-3 or TRBV12-4 and TRBJ1-5; unclear D gene. The V gene lost 1 base and the J gene lost 4 bases, with 8 bases spanning the gap. CDR3 size: 14 residues. The CDR3 DNA sequence: TGTGCCAGCAGTTTAGGGTACGGGAATCAGCCCCAGCATTTT. Translated, it gives CASSLGYGNQPQHF.

This clonotype was observed at least ten times. Germline is not matched at one junction end, which may reflect a read error. The CDR3 protein is CAGGLGGNTIYF. In DNA, the CDR3 is TGCGCCGGGGGGTTAGGTGGAAACACCATATATTTT. The chain carries TRBV12-3 or TRBV12-4 and TRBJ1-3; maybe TRBD1 (5 bases). CDR3 length: 12 residues.